This TCR beta chain came from a study of T cells in women clearing cervical HPV infection. Study-wide background: Case blood drawn at lesion detection; control blood after infection cleared.

Germline lookup yields CDR1 MNHEY and CDR2 SVGEGT. Trimming left V 6 bases short and J 3 bases short, with 10 bases between. CDR3 length equals 13 residues. Worth noting for this clone: Its antigen is undetermined. Read data end 3 residues before the CDR3 end; the end is taken from the germline J gene.

immunoSEQ multiplex PCR used an average of roughly 1,300 ng genomic DNA. Clones were read by immunoSEQ multiplex PCR, and TCRdb kept only the in-frame ones, dropping some. The repertoire table contains under 50,000 clones. Notes on the study in general: CIN3+ cases had significantly higher TCR richness than controls; evenness did not differ.

The TCR sequence derives from a woman aged 18-70 years with a cervical HPV16 infection that either progressed to CIN3+ or cleared (not recorded which). The material sequenced was blood buffy coat. This chain uses TRBV6-2 or TRBV6-3 with TRBJ2-3; D is perhaps TRBD2 (5 bases). CDR3 bases read: TGTGCCAGCAGGAGCGGTAATACAGATACG. Translating gives CASRSGNTDT. The CDR3 in its entirety is CASRSGNTDTQYF.